This TCR beta chain was found in a study of cytomegalovirus exposure and HLA in healthy donors. The PCR had 60 Vbeta and 13 Jbeta primers. Data came from immunoSEQ multiplex PCR; TCRdb stores just in-frame clones and leaves some out. The sample has 150,000 to 200,000 clones; approximately 80% are singletons. CDR3 length: 14 residues. The trim removed 6 bases at V and 4 bases at J, leaving 9 bases unmatched. Germline V gene sequence: CDR1 SGHRS, CDR2 YFSETQ. The TCR originated in a man aged 18 to 29 in good health and CMV-seropositive. The sequenced sample was PBMCs. The chain carries TRBV5-1 and TRBJ1-1; 7 nucleotides agree with TRBD1. The CDR3 region is CASKMTGSVTEAFF. The CDR3 DNA is TGCGCCAGCAAAATGACAGGGAGTGTCACTGAAGCTTTCTTT.